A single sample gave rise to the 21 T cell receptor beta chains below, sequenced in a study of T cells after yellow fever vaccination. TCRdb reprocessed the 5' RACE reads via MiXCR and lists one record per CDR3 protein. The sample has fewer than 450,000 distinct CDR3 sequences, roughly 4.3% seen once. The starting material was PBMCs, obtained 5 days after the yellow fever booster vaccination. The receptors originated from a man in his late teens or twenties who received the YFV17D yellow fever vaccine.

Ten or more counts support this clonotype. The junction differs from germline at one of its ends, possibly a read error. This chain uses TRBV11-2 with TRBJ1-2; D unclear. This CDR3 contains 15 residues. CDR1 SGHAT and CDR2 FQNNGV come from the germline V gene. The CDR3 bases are TGTGCCAGCAGCCCAATCCTGGGGAGAGGCTATCGCTACACCTTC. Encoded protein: CASSPILGRGYRYTF.

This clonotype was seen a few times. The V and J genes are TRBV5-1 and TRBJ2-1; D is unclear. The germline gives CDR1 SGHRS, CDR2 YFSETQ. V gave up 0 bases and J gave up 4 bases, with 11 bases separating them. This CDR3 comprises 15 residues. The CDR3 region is CASSLDLPRYNEQFF. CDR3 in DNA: TGCGCCAGCAGCTTGGACTTGCCCCGTTACAATGAGCAGTTCTTC.

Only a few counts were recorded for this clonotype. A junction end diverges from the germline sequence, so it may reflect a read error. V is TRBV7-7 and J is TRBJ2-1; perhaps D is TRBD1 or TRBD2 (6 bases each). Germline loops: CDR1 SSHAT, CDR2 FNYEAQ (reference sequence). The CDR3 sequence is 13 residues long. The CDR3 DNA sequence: TGTGCTAGCAGCGTTGACGGGGGCGGTGAGCAGTTCTTC. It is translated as CASSVDGGGEQFF.

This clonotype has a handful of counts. CDR3 coding DNA: TGCGCCAGCAGCCAAGGCCAAGGCAGGCCTTTCGCAGATACGCAGTATTTT. Residues: CASSQGQGRPFADTQYF. The chain uses TRBV4-3 and TRBJ2-3; D not certain. From germline, CDR1 is LGHNA and CDR2 YSLEER. V shed 1 base and J shed 4 bases, with 18 bases lying between them. The CDR3 is 17 amino acids.

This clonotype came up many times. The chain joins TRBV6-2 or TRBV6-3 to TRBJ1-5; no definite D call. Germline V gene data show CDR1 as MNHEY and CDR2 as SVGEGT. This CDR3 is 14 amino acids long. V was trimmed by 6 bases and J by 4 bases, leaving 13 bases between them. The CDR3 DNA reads TGTGCCAGCAGCCGCCTTGCGGAGAATCAGCCCCAGCATTTT. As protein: CASSRLAENQPQHF.

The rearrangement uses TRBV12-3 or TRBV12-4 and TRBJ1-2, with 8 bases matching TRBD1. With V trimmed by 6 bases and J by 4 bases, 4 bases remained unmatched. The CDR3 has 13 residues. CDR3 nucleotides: TGTGCCAGCAGGCCAGGGGGCGGCTATGGCTACACCTTC. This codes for CASRPGGGYGYTF.

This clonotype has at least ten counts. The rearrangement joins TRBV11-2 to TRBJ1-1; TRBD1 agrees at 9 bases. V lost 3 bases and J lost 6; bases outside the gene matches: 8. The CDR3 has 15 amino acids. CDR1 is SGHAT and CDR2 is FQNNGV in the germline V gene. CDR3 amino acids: CASSLRGQGKAEAFF. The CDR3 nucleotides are TGTGCCAGCAGCTTGAGGGGACAGGGAAAGGCTGAAGCTTTCTTT.

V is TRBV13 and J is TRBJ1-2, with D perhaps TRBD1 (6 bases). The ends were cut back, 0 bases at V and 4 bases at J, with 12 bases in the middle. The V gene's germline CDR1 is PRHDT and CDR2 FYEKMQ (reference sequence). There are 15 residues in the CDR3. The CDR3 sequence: CASSLGGGNFYGYTF. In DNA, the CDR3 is TGTGCCAGCAGCTTAGGCGGGGGCAATTTCTATGGCTACACCTTC.

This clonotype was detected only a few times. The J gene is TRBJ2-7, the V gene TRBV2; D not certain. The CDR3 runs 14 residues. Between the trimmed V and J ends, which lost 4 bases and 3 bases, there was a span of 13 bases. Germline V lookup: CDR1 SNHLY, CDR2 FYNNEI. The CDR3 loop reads CASSVSRQVYEQYV. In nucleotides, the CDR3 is TGTGCCAGCAGTGTTTCCCGGCAGGTCTACGAGCAGTACGTC.

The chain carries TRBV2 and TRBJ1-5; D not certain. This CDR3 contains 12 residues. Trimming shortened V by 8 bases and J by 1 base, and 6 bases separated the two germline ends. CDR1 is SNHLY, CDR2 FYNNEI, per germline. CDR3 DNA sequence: TGTGCCAGCCAGGACAGCAATCAGCCCCAGCATTTT. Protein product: CASQDSNQPQHF.

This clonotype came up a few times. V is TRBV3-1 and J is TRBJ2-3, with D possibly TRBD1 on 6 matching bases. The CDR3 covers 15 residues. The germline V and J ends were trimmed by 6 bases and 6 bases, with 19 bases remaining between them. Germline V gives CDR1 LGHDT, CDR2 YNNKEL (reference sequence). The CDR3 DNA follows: TGTGCCAGCAGTTCACCCGGGACAACGGACGATACGCAGTATTTT. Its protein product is CASSSPGTTDDTQYF.

The CDR3 loop is CASSLEPNEQYF. The CDR3 DNA follows: TGCGCCAGCAGCTTGGAGCCGAACGAGCAGTACTTC. The chain has TRBV5-1 and TRBJ2-7; D unresolved. Trimming shortened V by 0 bases and J by 5 bases, and 6 bases separated the two germline ends. The CDR3 runs 12 residues. In germline, CDR1 is SGHRS, CDR2 YFSETQ.

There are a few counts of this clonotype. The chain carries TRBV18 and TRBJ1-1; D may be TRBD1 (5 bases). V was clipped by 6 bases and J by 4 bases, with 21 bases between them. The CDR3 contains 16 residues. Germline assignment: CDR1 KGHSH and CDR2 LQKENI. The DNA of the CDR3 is TGTGCCAGCTCTCCGTTCAGGGACGGCGGGGGCACTGAAGCTTTCTTT. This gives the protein CASSPFRDGGGTEAFF.

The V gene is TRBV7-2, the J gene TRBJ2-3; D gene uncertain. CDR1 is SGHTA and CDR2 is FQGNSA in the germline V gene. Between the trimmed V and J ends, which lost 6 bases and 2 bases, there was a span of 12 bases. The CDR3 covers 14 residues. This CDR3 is CASSHRFDTDTQYF. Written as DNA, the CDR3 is TGTGCCAGCAGTCACCGTTTCGACACAGATACGCAGTATTTT.

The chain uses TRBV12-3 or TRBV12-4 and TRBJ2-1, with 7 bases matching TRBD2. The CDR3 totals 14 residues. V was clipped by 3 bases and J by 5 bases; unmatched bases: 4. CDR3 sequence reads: CASSLSGGDNEQFF. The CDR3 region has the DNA TGTGCCAGCAGTTTGTCGGGGGGTGACAATGAGCAGTTCTTC.

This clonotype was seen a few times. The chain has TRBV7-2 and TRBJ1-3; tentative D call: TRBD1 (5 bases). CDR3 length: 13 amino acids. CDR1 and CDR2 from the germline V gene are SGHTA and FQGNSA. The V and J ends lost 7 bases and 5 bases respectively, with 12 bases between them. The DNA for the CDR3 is TGTGCCAGCATCACGGGGCCAAGAAACACCATATATTTT. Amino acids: CASITGPRNTIYF.

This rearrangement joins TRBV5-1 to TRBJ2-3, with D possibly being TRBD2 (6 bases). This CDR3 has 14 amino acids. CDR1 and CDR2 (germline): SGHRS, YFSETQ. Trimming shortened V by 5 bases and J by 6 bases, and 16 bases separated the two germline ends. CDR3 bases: TGCGCCAGCAGGCAAGAGACACGGGGGGATACGCAGTATTTT. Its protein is CASRQETRGDTQYF.

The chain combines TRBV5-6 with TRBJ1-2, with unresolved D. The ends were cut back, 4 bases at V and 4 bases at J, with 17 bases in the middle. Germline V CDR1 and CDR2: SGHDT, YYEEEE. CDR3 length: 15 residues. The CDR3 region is CASSPTAGWSYGYTF. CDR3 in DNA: TGTGCCAGCAGCCCTACGGCGGGCTGGAGCTATGGCTACACCTTC.

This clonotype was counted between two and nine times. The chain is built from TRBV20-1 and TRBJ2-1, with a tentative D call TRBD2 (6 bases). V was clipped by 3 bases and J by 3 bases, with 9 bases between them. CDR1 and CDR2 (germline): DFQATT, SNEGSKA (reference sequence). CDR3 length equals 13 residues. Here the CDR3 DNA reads TGCAGTGCTAGCAGCGGGCTCTACAATGAGCAGTTCTTC. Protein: CSASSGLYNEQFF.

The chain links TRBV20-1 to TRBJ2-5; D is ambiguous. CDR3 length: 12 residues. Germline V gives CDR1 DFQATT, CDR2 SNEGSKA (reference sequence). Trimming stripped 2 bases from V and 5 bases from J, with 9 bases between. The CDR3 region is CSARKVAETQYF. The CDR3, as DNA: TGCAGTGCTAGAAAGGTAGCCGAGACCCAGTACTTC.

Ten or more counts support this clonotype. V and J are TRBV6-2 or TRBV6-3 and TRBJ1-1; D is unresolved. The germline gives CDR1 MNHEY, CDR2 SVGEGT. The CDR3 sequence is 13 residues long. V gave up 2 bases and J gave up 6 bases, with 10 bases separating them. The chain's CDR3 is CASSYTISSEAFF. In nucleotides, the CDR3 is TGTGCCAGCAGTTACACAATCAGCTCTGAAGCTTTCTTT.